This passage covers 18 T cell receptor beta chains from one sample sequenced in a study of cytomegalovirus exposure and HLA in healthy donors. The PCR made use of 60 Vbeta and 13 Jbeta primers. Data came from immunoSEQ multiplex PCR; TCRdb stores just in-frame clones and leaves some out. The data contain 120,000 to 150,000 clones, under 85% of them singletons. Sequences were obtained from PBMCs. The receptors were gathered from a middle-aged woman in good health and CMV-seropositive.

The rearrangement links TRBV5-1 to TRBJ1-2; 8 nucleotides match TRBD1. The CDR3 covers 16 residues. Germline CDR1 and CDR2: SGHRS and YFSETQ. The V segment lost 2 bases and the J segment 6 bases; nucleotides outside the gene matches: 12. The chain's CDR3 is CASSLRFTGGNNGYTF. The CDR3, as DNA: TGCGCCAGCAGCTTAAGGTTTACAGGGGGTAATAATGGCTACACCTTC.

The CDR3 loop is CASSPYIAGSNNEQFF. The CDR3 coding sequence is TGTGCCAGCAGTCCATACATAGCGGGCTCAAACAATGAGCAGTTCTTC. The V gene is TRBV27, the J gene TRBJ2-1, with 7 bases that match TRBD2. Germline V gene data show CDR1 as MNHEY and CDR2 as SMNVEV (reference sequence). Unmatched junction bases numbered 12, after V lost 5 bases and J lost 5 bases. The CDR3 has 16 residues.

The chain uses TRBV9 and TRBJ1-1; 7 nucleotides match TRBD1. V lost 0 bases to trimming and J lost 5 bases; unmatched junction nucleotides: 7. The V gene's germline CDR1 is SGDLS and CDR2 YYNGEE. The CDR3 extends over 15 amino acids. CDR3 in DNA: TGTGCCAGCAGCGTAGGACTTACAGGGGATACTGAAGCTTTCTTT. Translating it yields CASSVGLTGDTEAFF.

The CDR3 DNA is TGTGCCAGCAGTGAGACTTTCTCTGGAAACACCATATATTTT. Residues: CASSETFSGNTIYF. The genes are TRBV6-1 and TRBJ1-3; unclear D gene. Trimming pared 3 bases from V and 0 bases from J, leaving 6 bases between. Germline CDR1 reads MNHNS; CDR2 reads SASEGT. The length of the CDR3 is 14 residues.

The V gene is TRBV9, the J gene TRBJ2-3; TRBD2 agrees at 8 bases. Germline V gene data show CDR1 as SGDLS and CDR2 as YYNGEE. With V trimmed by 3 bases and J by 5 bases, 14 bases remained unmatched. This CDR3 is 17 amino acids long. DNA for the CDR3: TGTGCCAGCAGCGCGGAGGTCGGGGGGGCCAAGGTAGATACGCAGTATTTT. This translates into CASSAEVGGAKVDTQYF.

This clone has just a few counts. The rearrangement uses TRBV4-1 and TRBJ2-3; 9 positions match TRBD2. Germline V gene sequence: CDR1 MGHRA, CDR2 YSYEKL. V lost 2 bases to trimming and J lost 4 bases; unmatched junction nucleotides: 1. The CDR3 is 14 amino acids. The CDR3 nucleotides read TGCGCCAGCAGCCAAAGCGGGGGGCCAGATACGCAGTATTTT. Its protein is CASSQSGGPDTQYF.

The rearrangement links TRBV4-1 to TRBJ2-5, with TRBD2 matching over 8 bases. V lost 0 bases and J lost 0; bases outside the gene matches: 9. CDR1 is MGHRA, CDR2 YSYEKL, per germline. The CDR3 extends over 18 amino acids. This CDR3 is CASSQDNPRGANQETQYF. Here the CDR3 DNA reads TGCGCCAGCAGCCAAGATAACCCGCGGGGGGCCAACCAAGAGACCCAGTACTTC.

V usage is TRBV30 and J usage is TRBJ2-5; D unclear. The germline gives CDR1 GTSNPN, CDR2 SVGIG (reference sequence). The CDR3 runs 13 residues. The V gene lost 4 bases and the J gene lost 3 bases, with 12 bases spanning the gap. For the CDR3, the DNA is TGTGCCTGGATGGAGAACGTGAAAGAGACCCAGTACTTC. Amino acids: CAWMENVKETQYF. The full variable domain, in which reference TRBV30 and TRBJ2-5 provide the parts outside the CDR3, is SQTIHQWPATLVQPVGSPLSLECTVEGTSNPNLYWYRQAAGRGLQLLFYSVGIGQISSEVPQNLSASRPQDRQFILSSKKLLLSDSGFYLCAWMENVKETQYFGPGTRLLVL.

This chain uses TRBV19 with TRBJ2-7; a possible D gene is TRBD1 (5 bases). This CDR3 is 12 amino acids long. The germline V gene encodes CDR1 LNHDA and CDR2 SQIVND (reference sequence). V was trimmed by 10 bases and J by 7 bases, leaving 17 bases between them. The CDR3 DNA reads TGTGCCACTAACTCCCAGGGTTTGGAGCAGTACTTC. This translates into CATNSQGLEQYF.

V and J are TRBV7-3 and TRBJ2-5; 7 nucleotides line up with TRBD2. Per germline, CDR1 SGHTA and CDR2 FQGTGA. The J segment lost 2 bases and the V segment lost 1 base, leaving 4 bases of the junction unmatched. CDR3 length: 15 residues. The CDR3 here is CASSLRAGVQETQYF. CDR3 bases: TGTGCCAGCAGCTTAAGGGCGGGGGTTCAAGAGACCCAGTACTTC.

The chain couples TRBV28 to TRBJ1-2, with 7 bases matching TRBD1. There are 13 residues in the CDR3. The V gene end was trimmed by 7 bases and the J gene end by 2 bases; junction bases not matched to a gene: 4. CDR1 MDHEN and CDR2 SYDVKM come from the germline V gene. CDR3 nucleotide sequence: TGTGCCAGCACCACAGGGGCGAACTATGGCTACACCTTC. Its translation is CASTTGANYGYTF.

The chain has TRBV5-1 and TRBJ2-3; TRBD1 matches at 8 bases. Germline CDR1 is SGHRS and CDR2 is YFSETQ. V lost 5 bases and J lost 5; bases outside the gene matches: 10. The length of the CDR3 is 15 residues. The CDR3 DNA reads TGCGCCAGCAGGAGTGGACAGGGTCCTGTAGATACGCAGTATTTT. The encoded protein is CASRSGQGPVDTQYF.

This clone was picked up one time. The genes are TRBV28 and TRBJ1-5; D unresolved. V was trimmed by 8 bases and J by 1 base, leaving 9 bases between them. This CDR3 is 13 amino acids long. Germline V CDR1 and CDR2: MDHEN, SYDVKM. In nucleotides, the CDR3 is TGTGCCAGCTGTCCCGTGAGCAATCAGCCCCAGCATTTT. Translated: CASCPVSNQPQHF.

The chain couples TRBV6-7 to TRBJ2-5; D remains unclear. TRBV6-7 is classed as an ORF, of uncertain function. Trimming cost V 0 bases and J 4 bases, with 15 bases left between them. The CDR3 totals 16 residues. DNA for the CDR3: TGTGCCAGCAGTTACTCCCAGTGGGCCCCAAGAGAGACCCAGTACTTC. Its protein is CASSYSQWAPRETQYF.

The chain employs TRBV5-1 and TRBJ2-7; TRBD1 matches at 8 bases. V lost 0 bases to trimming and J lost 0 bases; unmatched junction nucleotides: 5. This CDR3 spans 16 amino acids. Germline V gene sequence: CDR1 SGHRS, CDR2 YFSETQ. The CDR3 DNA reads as TGCGCCAGCAGCTTGGAGGGCGGACAGGGCTCCTACGAGCAGTACTTC. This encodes CASSLEGGQGSYEQYF.

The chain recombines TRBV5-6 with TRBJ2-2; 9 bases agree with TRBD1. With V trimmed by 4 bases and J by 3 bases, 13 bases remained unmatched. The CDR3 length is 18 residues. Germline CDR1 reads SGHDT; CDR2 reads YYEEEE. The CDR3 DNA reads TGTGCCAGCAGCACCCCCGGGACAGGGAGCTCTCACACCGGGGAGCTGTTTTTT. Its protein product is CASSTPGTGSSHTGELFF.

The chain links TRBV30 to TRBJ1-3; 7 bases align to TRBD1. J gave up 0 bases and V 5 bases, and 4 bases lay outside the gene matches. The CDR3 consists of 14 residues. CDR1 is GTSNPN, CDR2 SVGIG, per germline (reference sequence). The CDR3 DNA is TGTGCCTGGTTACAGGGGAGCTCTGGAAACACCATATATTTT. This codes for CAWLQGSSGNTIYF.

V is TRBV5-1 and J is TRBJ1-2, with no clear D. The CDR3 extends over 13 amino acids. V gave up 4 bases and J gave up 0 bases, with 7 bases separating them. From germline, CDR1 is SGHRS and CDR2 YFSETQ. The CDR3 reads CASSPAANYGYTF. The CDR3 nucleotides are TGCGCCAGCAGCCCGGCGGCTAACTATGGCTACACCTTC.